This T cell receptor (beta chain) was identified during a study of shared clonotypes between healthy human individuals. Study-level results: The study found roughly 5% of naive CD4 clonotypes shared across a few donors.

Remarks on this clone: Its target is not known.

Assay runs were performed at deep level. Repertoires were generated with immunoSEQ multiplex PCR, while TCRdb's copy carries only in-frame clones and drops some. The sample shows a few million clones, about 92% of them seen only once. The V end was cut by 5 bases, the J end by 3 bases, with 19 bases between. The CDR3 covers 16 residues. Per germline, CDR1 SGHTA and CDR2 FQGTGA. This receptor was identified in a man aged 18 to 29 in good health. Some clones in this sample may be carry-over from other donors' samples. V gene TRBV7-3 combines with J gene TRBJ1-2, with unresolved D. Sequences were obtained from naive CD4+ T cells from PBMCs. The sample's subset: CD45RA+ positively selected. CDR3 region: CASSAQHRSGYYGYTF. As DNA, the CDR3 is TGTGCCAGCAGCGCCCAGCATCGTAGCGGGTACTATGGCTACACCTTC.